This paragraph covers one T cell receptor beta chain sequence. Trimming cost V 2 bases and J 2 bases, with 16 bases left between them. Looked up from germline, CDR1 is MNHEY and CDR2 is SVGEGT. This CDR3 region has 17 residues. Only in-frame clones appear in the TCRdb table, and some are missing; sequencing was by immunoSEQ multiplex PCR. The data contain 250,000 or so clones, 70% to 75% of them singletons. This record comes from a study of blood T cell repertoires in COVID-19. Sequenced input: peripheral blood. The chain combines TRBV6-2 or TRBV6-3 with TRBJ1-5; D perhaps matches TRBD1 (5 bases). This TCR was recovered from a woman aged 80 or over with acute or convalescent COVID-19. The CDR3 loop reads CASSYGFGGGGNQPQHF. CDR3 DNA sequence: TGTGCCAGCAGTTACGGGTTTGGGGGAGGGGGCAATCAGCCCCAGCATTTT.